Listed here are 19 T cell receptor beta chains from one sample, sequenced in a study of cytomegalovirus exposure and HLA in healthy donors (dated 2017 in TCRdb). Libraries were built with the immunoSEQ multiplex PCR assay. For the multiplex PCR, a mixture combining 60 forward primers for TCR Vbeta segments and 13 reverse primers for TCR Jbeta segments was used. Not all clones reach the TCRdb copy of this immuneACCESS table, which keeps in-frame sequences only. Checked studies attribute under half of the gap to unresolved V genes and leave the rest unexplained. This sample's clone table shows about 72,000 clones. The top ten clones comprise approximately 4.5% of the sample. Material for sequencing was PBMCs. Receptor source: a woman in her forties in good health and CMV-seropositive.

In DNA, the CDR3 is TGTGCCACCAGCGCCGGTGAAAAACTGTTTTTT. Its protein is CATSAGEKLFF. The genes are TRBV15 and TRBJ1-4; the D is unclear. In germline, CDR1 is LNHNV, CDR2 YYDKDF (reference sequence). The length of the CDR3 is 11 residues. V lost 5 bases and J 7 bases, leaving 5 bases between the germline ends.

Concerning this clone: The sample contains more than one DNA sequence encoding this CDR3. DNA for the CDR3: TGTGCCAGCAGTTTTGGGGACTCTCCCCTAAGCGGCTACACCTTC. Translated: CASSFGDSPLSGYTF. The chain links TRBV27 to TRBJ1-2, with a possible D match to TRBD1 (5 bases). CDR3 length: 15 residues. V was cut by 3 bases and J by 8 bases, with 19 bases left in between. The germline gives CDR1 MNHEY, CDR2 SMNVEV (reference sequence).

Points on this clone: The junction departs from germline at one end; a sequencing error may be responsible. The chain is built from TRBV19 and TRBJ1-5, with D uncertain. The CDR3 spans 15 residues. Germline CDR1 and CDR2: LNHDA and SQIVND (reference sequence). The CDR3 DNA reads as TGTGCCAGTAGTATTGAGGATTTTAGCTATCAGCCCCAGCATTTT. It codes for CASSIEDFSYQPQHF.

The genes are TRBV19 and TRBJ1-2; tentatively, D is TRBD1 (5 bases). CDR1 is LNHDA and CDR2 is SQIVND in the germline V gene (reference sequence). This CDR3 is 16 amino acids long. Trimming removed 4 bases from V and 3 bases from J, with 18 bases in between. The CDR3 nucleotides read TGTGCCAGTAGTACCCTCTCAGGGCGGGGGGACTATGGCTACACCTTC. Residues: CASSTLSGRGDYGYTF.

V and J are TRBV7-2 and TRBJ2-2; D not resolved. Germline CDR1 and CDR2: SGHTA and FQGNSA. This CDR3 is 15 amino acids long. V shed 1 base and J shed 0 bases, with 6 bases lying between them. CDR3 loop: CASSLDSTNTGELFF. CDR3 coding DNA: TGTGCCAGCAGCTTAGATTCTACGAACACCGGGGAGCTGTTTTTT.

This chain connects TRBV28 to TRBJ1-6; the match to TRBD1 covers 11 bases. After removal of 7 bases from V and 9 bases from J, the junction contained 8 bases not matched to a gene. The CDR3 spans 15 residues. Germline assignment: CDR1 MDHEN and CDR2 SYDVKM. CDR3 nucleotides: TGTGCCAGCAAAGGGTGGGACAGGGGGACTTCACCCCTCCACTTT. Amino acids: CASKGWDRGTSPLHF.

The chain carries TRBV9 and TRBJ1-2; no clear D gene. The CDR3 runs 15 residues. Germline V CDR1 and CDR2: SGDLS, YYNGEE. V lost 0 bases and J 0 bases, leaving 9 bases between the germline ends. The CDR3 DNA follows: TGTGCCAGCAGCGTAGGACACCCAGCTAACTATGGCTACACCTTC. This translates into CASSVGHPANYGYTF.

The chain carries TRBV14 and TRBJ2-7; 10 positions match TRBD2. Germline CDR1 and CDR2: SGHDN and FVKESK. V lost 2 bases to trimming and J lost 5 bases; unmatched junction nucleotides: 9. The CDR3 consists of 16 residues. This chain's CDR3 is CASSQISSGSVHEQYF. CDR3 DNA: TGTGCCAGCAGCCAAATCTCTAGCGGGAGTGTCCACGAGCAGTACTTC.

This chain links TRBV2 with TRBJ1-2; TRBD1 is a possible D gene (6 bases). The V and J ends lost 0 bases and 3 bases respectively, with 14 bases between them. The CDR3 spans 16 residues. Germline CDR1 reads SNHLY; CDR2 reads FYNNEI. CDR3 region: CASSEALQGFYYGYTF. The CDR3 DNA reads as TGTGCCAGCAGTGAAGCGCTTCAGGGGTTTTACTATGGCTACACCTTC.

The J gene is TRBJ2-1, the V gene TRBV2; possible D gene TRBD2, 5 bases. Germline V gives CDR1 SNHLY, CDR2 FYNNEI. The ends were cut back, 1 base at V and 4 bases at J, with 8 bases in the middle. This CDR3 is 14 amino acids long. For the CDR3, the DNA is TGTGCCAGCAGTGAAGTCGGGATTTACAATGAGCAGTTCTTC. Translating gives CASSEVGIYNEQFF.

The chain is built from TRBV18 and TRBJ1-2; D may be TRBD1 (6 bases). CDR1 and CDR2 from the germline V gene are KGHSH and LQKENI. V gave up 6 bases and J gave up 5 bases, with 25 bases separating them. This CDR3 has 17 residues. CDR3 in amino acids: CASSANAGATEIYGYTF. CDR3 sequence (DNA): TGTGCCAGCTCCGCAAACGCAGGGGCCACAGAAATATATGGCTACACCTTC.

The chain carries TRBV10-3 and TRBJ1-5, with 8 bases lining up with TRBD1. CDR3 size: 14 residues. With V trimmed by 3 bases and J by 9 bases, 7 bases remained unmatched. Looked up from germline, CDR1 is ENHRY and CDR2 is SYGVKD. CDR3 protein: CAISDDRGYGPQHF. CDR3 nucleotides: TGTGCCATCAGTGATGACAGGGGTTATGGGCCCCAGCATTTT.

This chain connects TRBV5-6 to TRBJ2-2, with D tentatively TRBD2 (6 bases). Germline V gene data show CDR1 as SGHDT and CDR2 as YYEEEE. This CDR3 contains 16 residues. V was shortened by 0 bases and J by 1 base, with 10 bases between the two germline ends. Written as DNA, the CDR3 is TGTGCCAGCAGCTTGGGCGGGGAATGGAACACCGGGGAGCTGTTTTTT. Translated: CASSLGGEWNTGELFF.

CDR3 bases: TGTGCCAGCAGCCAAGACAAGATAATCCCCCAGTACCAAGAGACCCAGTACTTC. Translation: CASSQDKIIPQYQETQYF. The chain carries TRBV4-2 and TRBJ2-5; no reliable D call. Trimming left V 0 bases short and J 0 bases short, with 17 bases between. Germline V gene sequence: CDR1 LGHNA, CDR2 YNFKEQ. CDR3 length equals 18 residues.

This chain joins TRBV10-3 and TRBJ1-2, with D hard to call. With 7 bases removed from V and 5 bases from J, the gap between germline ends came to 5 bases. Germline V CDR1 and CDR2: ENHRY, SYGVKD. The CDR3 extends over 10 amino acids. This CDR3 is CAITLYGYTF. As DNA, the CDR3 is TGTGCCATCACCCTTTATGGCTACACCTTC.

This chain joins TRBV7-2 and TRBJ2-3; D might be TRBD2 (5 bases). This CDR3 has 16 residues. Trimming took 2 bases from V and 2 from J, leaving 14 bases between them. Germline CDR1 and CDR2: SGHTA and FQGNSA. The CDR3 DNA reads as TGTGCCAGCAGCTTATTACTAGTAGAATACACAGATACGCAGTATTTT. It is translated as CASSLLLVEYTDTQYF.

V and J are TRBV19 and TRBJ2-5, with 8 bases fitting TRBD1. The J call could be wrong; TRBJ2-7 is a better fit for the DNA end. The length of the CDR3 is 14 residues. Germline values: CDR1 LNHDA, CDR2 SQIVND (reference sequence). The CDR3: CASSERQGADEQYF. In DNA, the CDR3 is TGTGCCAGTAGCGAGAGGCAGGGGGCGGACGAGCAGTACTTC.

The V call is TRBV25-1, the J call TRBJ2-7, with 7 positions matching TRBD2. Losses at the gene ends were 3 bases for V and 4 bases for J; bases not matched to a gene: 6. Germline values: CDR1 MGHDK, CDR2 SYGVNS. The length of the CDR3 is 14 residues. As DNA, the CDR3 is TGTGCCAGCAGTGAGCGGGGGAGGGGATACGAGCAGTACTTC. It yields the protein CASSERGRGYEQYF.

The CDR3 DNA sequence: TGTGCCAGCTCACCGATGACAGGGTCGGGAACCGGGGAGCTGTTTTTT. Protein sequence: CASSPMTGSGTGELFF. The chain is built from TRBV18 and TRBJ2-2, with TRBD1 matching 7 bases. CDR3 length: 16 residues. Germline V gene data show CDR1 as KGHSH and CDR2 as LQKENI. Trimming cost V 3 bases and J 5 bases; bases outside gene matches: 9.